Described below is a single T cell receptor beta chain sequence and its context. This receptor's antigen is unknown. No base qualities exist here, and no much larger clone lies one base off it. Based on the germline V gene, the CDR1 and CDR2 sequences are MNHEY and SVGEGT. The CDR3 covers 16 residues, taking in both the cysteine and the phenylalanine. The read is trimmed to its CDR3 DNA, 48 bases read in frame from base 1. At the junction V is shortened by 7 bases and J by 2 bases; bases outside the gene matches: 8. This sample is drawn from a study of human T cells and chemical hapten exposure (TCRdb year 2021). Regarding the complete study: For sensitization, 2% DPC in acetone was applied to a 2 cm by 2 cm area of upper inner arm skin. Throughout the approximately 26-week study period, patients were also given weekly therapeutic DPC doses on the scalp. Patch tests used Finn chambers with 0.01% DPC on the upper back, scored after 6 days by International Contact Dermatitis Research Group standards. The mostly female patient cohort included alopecia areata with under or over 50% scalp involvement, alopecia totalis and alopecia universalis. Libraries were pooled for sequencing, and variation in per-sample TCR yields was attributed mainly to small differences in library volumes within the pool. The study tracked peripheral blood TCR repertoire changes in vivo during primary and secondary sensitization to the hapten diphenylcyclopropenone (DPC) in alopecia patients. Blood samples were taken from patients before sensitization (week 0) and at 2, 6 and about 24 weeks after DPC sensitization. Blood for TCR sequencing was provided by twenty-nine alopecia patients at one to four time points (pre-sensitization, 2, 6 and 24 weeks).

The time point label for this specimen denotes: patch test 2, 6 weeks after DPC sensitization. The treatment or condition tag for this specimen amounts to: therapeutic diphenylcyclopropenone sensitization with weekly scalp DPC. At every patch-test visit, the blood draw took place before the patch test was put on. Patients were eligible if aged 18 to 70, diagnosed with alopecia and judged suitable for DPC therapy, and pregnant patients were excluded. Unfractionated whole blood was collected in Tempus Blood RNA tubes, and total RNA was extracted from that blood. The method was RACE. Sequencing used a NextSeq 500. During library preparation, unique molecular identifiers were attached to individual cDNA molecules so that TCRs could be counted in a quantitative, reproducible way. From each blood RNA sample, both TCR alpha and TCR beta chains were sequenced. As for the authors' bioinformatics: The median number of TCRs per sample was approximately 93,000, ranging from roughly 23,224 to 700,000. The Decombinator software suite was used to annotate the V, J and CDR3 of the TCR reads. Every sample was subsampled to the same number of TCRs (28,000) for the PS versus PT1 abundance plots. TCRs were defined as expanded if absent before sensitization and observed at least eight times at the 2-week time point. The public reads were reprocessed in TCRdb via fastp at Q25 and MiXCR, keeping in-frame beta chains. A single entry per CDR3 protein holds the most common genes and DNA from its merged rows. The V and J calls here are based on TCRdb, not the publication. For this sample the table gives about 380,000 distinct CDR3 sequences, of which just under 6.5% were detected only once. About 5% of the sample comes from the top ten.

Broad study findings and their caveats: After repeated subsampling, the strength of the expansion versus patch-test correlation and the threshold at which it became significant changed. DPC sensitization did not change the number of TCRs with a frequency above 1 in 1000, and there was no evidence of changes in global repertoire structure. A positive correlation was found between the number of PT1 expanded TCRs and patch test score, with significance reached at thresholds 8, 16 and 32 but not 4. Alopecia, a presumed autoimmune disease, was present in all patients, so the immune response of the patients might differ from that of healthy individuals. Compared with pre-sensitization or healthy control sets, expanded TCRs formed significantly more large CDR3 similarity clusters, which is consistent with antigen-driven responses.

The sample consisted of whole blood, taken in connection with sensitization to the hapten diphenylcyclopropenone (DPC). The TCR sequence derives from a woman between 18 and 29 years old with alopecia areata. Some clones in this sample may be carry-over from other donors' samples. Recombination connected TRBV6-2 or TRBV6-3 to TRBJ1-5, with 10 bases in between that match TRBD1. The DNA sequence follows: TGTGCCAGCACCGAAGCCGGGACAGGGGGCAATCAGCCCCAGCATTTT. The translation is CASTEAGTGGNQPQHF.